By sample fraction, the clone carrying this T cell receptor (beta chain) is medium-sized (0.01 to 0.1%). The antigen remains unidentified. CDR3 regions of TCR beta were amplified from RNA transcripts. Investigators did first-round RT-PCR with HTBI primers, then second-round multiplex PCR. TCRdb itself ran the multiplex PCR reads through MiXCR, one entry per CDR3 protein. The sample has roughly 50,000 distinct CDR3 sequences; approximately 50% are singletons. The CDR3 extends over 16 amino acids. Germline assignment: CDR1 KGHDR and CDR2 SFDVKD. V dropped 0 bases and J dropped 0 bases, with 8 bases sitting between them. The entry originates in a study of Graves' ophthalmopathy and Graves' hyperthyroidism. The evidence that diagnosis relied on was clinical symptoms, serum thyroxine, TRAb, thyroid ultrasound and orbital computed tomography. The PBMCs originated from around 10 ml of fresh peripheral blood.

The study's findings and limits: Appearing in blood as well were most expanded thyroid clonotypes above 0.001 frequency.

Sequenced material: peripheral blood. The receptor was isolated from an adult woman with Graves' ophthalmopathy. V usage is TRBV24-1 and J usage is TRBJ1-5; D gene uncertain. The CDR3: CATSDLIWRSNQPQHF. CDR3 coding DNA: TGTGCCACCAGTGATTTGATTTGGCGTAGCAATCAGCCCCAGCATTTT.